What follows are 21 T cell receptor beta chains derived from one specimen sequenced in a study of blood T cell repertoires in COVID-19. Clones were sequenced by immunoSEQ multiplex PCR, and TCRdb holds only the in-frame ones, with some missing. The table shows a few hundred thousand clones, with less than 90% occurring only once. What was sequenced was PBMCs or T cells enriched from blood (not recorded which). Receptor source: a woman between 25 and 40 years old who had recovered from COVID-19.

The chain is built from TRBV30 and TRBJ1-1; no clear D. Looked up from germline, CDR1 is GTSNPN and CDR2 is SVGIG (reference sequence). This CDR3 region has 10 residues. The CDR3 sequence: CSGYASEAFF. CDR3 nucleotides: TGTTCGGGTTACGCCTCTGAAGCTTTCTTT.

The V call is TRBV27, the J call TRBJ2-1; 13 positions agree with TRBD2. CDR3 size: 15 residues. Trimming removed 4 bases from V and 9 bases from J; junction bases left unmatched: 6. CDR1 MNHEY and CDR2 SMNVEV come from the germline V gene (reference sequence). The CDR3 nucleotides read TGTGCCAGCAGTTCGCGGACTAGCGGGAGTATTGAGCAGTTCTTC. Translation: CASSSRTSGSIEQFF.

The genes are TRBV3-1 (or the pseudogene TRBV3-2) and TRBJ2-7; 9 bases align to TRBD2. In germline, CDR1 is LGHDT, CDR2 YNNKEL (reference sequence). The junction had 22 bases not matched to a gene; V was cut back by 4 bases and J by 3 bases. The CDR3 totals 20 residues. CDR3 DNA sequence: TGTGCCAGCAGCCGCCATGGGGCTGGGTGGGGCGGGAGGGCCATCTACGAGCAGTACTTC. Protein: CASSRHGAGWGGRAIYEQYF.

The rearrangement links TRBV11-2 to TRBJ2-7, with TRBD2 identical over 8 bases. CDR1 is SGHAT, CDR2 FQNNGV, per germline. CDR3 size: 15 residues. V was clipped by 2 bases and J by 5 bases; unmatched bases: 8. The CDR3 region has the DNA TGTGCCAGCAGCTTATCCAGCGGGAGACTCCACGAGCAGTACTTC. Translated, it gives CASSLSSGRLHEQYF.

V is TRBV5-4 and J is TRBJ1-6; the match to TRBD1 covers 10 bases. V lost 6 bases to trimming and J lost 8 bases; unmatched junction nucleotides: 5. Germline CDR1 is SGHNT and CDR2 is YYREEE (reference sequence). The CDR3 consists of 14 residues. The CDR3 region is CASTIGQGDSPLHF. CDR3 coding DNA: TGTGCCAGCACCATCGGACAGGGGGATTCACCCCTCCACTTT. Looking up the rest from reference TRBV5-4 and TRBJ1-6 gives the full variable domain: ETGVTQSPTHLIKTRGQQVTLRCSSQSGHNTVSWYQQALGQGPQFIFQYYREEENGRGNFPPRFSGLQFPNYSSELNVNALELDDSALYLCASTIGQGDSPLHFGNGTRLTVT.

The genes are TRBV6-6 and TRBJ1-5; D is uncertain. The CDR3 is 13 amino acids. V was clipped by 2 bases and J by 1 base, with 3 bases between them. From germline, CDR1 is MNHNY and CDR2 SVGAGI (reference sequence). The DNA of the CDR3 is TGTGCCAGCAGTTACGTAAGCAATCAGCCCCAGCATTTT. Amino acids: CASSYVSNQPQHF.

The V call is TRBV5-1, the J call TRBJ2-1; TRBD2 aligns across 10 bases. This CDR3 spans 15 amino acids. Germline CDR1 reads SGHRS; CDR2 reads YFSETQ. J lost 6 bases, V lost 2 bases, and 5 bases had no gene match. CDR3 loop: CASSFGLADSNEQFF. CDR3 coding DNA: TGCGCCAGCAGCTTCGGACTAGCGGATTCCAATGAGCAGTTCTTC.

V is TRBV14 and J is TRBJ2-1; 8 bases align to TRBD2. The germline CDR1 and CDR2 sequences are SGHDN and FVKESK. The CDR3 runs 17 residues. Trimming removed 0 bases from V and 2 bases from J; junction bases left unmatched: 6. The CDR3 loop reads CASSQDLMGLAYNEQFF. DNA of the CDR3: TGTGCCAGCAGCCAAGATTTAATGGGACTAGCCTACAATGAGCAGTTCTTC.

The chain links TRBV24-1 to TRBJ2-7; 9 bases match TRBD2. Germline trimming cut 3 bases from V and 3 bases from J; bases unmatched to any gene: 2. Germline V gene sequence: CDR1 KGHDR, CDR2 SFDVKD. CDR3 length: 14 residues. The CDR3 DNA reads as TGTGCCACCAGTGATCAGACTAGCGGCTACGAGCAGTACTTC. Its translation is CATSDQTSGYEQYF.

This clone was seen a single time. This chain links TRBV9 with TRBJ2-7; the D gene is possibly TRBD2 (6 bases). Per the germline V gene, CDR1 is SGDLS and CDR2 is YYNGEE. The CDR3 runs 13 residues. The V and J ends lost 0 bases and 9 bases respectively, with 13 bases between them. The CDR3 loop is CASSVVGGGRQYF. Here the CDR3 DNA reads TGTGCCAGCAGCGTAGTTGGGGGAGGTAGGCAGTACTTC.

This chain links TRBV21-1 with TRBJ2-1; TRBD2, as called in the table, went unchecked against the DNA. TRBV21-1 is deemed a pseudogene. CDR3 length: 17 amino acids. The DNA of the CDR3 is TGTGCCAGCAGCGCCACTTTAGCGGGAGCAACCTACAATGAGCAGTTCTTC. Amino acids: CASSATLAGATYNEQFF.

In nucleotides, the CDR3 is TGTGCCAGCAGCTTGGAGGGGACAGGAGCAGGCTACACCTTC. This sequence encodes CASSLEGTGAGYTF. This chain connects TRBV5-5 to TRBJ1-2, with TRBD1 identical over 8 bases. The CDR3 sequence is 14 residues long. Germline-derived CDR1 and CDR2 are SGHKS and YYEKEE (reference sequence). The V gene end was trimmed by 0 bases and the J gene end by 8 bases; junction bases not matched to a gene: 6.

The chain uses TRBV27 and TRBJ1-5; 8 nucleotides match TRBD1. The CDR3 is made up of 17 amino acids. V was clipped by 4 bases and J by 2 bases; unmatched bases: 10. Germline assignment: CDR1 MNHEY and CDR2 SMNVEV (reference sequence). The CDR3 bases are TGTGCCAGCAGTTCCCTGCAGGGGGCTTTAGGCAATCAGCCCCAGCATTTT. Its translation is CASSSLQGALGNQPQHF.

CDR3 residues: CASSQHQGGGYEQYF. CDR3 nucleotide sequence: TGTGCCAGCAGCCAACACCAAGGGGGCGGTTACGAGCAGTACTTC. This chain joins TRBV11-2 and TRBJ2-7; 7 nucleotides match TRBD1. Per germline, CDR1 SGHAT and CDR2 FQNNGV. The CDR3 runs to 15 residues. Trimming removed 5 bases from V and 4 bases from J; junction bases left unmatched: 11.

This clone showed up many times. The chain combines TRBV5-1 with TRBJ2-3; weak D call: TRBD2 (6 bases). V gave up 3 bases and J gave up 0 bases, with 8 bases separating them. The CDR3 is made up of 14 amino acids. Per the germline V gene, CDR1 is SGHRS and CDR2 is YFSETQ. This CDR3 is CASSWDSSTDTQYF. CDR3 bases: TGCGCCAGCAGCTGGGACTCCAGCACAGATACGCAGTATTTT.

The chain combines TRBV12-3 or TRBV12-4 with TRBJ2-3, with a possible D match to TRBD1 (5 bases). Deletions cut 6 bases from V and 5 bases from J, with 12 bases between. The CDR3 length is 13 residues. The CDR3 bases are TGTGCCAGCAGGCCGACAGTGGTAGATACGCAGTATTTT. Translated: CASRPTVVDTQYF.

The V call is TRBV6-5, the J call TRBJ1-2; possibly TRBD1 for D (5 bases). V lost 6 bases and J 6 bases, leaving 17 bases between the germline ends. The CDR3 totals 14 residues. Per germline, CDR1 MNHEY and CDR2 SVGAGI. Here the CDR3 reads CASSRTRQDDGYTF. The DNA of the CDR3 is TGTGCCAGCAGCCGGACACGTCAGGATGATGGCTACACCTTC.

The count of this clone is one. The J gene is TRBJ1-2, the V gene TRBV6-5; D is possibly TRBD1 (6 bases). Between the trimmed V and J ends, which lost 2 bases and 6 bases, there was a span of 16 bases. The CDR3 totals 15 residues. Germline lookup yields CDR1 MNHEY and CDR2 SVGAGI. The CDR3 sequence: CASSYNARGGDGYTF. CDR3 nucleotides: TGTGCCAGCAGTTACAACGCTCGGGGGGGCGATGGCTACACCTTC.

The rearrangement uses TRBV11-2 and TRBJ2-5; 14 positions match TRBD2. This CDR3 is built from 17 residues. Germline trimming cut 5 bases from V and 4 bases from J; bases unmatched to any gene: 9. Per germline, CDR1 SGHAT and CDR2 FQNNGV. The CDR3 region is CASSPWTSGGYRETQYF. The DNA of the CDR3 is TGTGCCAGCAGCCCATGGACTAGCGGGGGGTATCGAGAGACCCAGTACTTC.

The rearrangement joins TRBV5-4 to TRBJ1-6; TRBD1 agrees at 7 bases. J was trimmed by 14 bases and V by 3 bases; bases with no gene match: 14. Germline lookup yields CDR1 SGHNT and CDR2 YYREEE (reference sequence). The CDR3 has 15 residues. Here the CDR3 reads CASSSLGTDYTTLHF. The CDR3 nucleotides read TGTGCCAGCAGCTCTTTAGGGACAGACTATACGACCCTCCACTTT.

This chain uses TRBV5-1 with TRBJ2-5; 9 bases are shared with TRBD2. The CDR3 sequence is 14 residues long. Germline V gives CDR1 SGHRS, CDR2 YFSETQ. V dropped 3 bases and J dropped 0; count of bases not matched to a gene: 0. CDR3 DNA: TGCGCCAGCAGCTGGACTAGCGACCAAGAGACCCAGTACTTC. It encodes CASSWTSDQETQYF.